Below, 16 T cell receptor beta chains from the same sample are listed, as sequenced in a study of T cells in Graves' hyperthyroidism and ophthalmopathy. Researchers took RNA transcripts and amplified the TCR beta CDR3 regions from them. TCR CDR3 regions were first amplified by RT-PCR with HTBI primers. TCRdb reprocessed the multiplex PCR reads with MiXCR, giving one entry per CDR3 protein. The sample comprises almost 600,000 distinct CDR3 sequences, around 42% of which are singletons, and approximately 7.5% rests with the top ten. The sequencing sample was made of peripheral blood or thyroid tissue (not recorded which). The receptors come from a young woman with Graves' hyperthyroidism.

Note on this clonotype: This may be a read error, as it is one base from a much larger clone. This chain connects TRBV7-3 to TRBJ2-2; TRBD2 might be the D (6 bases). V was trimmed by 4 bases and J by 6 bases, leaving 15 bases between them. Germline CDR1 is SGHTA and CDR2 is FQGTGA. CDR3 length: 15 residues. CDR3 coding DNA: TGTGCCAGCAGCTGGGGACCTTCGGGGGCCGGGGAGCTGTTTTTT. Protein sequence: CASSWGPSGAGELFF.

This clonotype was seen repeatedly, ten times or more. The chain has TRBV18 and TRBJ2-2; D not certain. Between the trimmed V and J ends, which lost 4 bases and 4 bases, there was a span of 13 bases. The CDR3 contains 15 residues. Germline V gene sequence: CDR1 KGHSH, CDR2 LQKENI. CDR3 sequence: CASSLIADGTGELFF. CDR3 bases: TGTGCCAGCTCACTGATCGCGGACGGCACCGGGGAGCTGTTTTTT. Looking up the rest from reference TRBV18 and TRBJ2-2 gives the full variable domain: NAGVMQNPRHLVRRRGQEARLRCSPMKGHSHVYWYRQLPEEGLKFMVYLQKENIIDESGMPKERFSAEFPKEGPSILRIQQVVRGDSAAYFCASSLIADGTGELFFGEGSRLTVL.

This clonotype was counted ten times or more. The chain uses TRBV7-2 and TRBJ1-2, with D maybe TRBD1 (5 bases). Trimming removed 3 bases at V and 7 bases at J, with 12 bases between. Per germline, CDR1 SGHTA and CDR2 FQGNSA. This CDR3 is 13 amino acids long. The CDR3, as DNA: TGTGCCAGCAGCTTTGCCGGGGCGTCTGGCTACACCTTC. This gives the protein CASSFAGASGYTF.

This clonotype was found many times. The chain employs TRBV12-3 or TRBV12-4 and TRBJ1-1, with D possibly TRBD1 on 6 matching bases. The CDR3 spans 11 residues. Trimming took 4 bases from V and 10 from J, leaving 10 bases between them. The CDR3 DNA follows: TGTGCCAGCAGTTCGCGGGGGCGAGCTTTCTTT. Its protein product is CASSSRGRAFF.

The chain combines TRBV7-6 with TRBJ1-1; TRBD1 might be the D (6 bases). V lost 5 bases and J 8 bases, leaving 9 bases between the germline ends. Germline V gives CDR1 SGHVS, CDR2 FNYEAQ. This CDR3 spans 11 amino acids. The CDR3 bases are TGTGCCAGCAGCAGGGGGGACGAAGCTTTCTTT. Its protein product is CASSRGDEAFF.

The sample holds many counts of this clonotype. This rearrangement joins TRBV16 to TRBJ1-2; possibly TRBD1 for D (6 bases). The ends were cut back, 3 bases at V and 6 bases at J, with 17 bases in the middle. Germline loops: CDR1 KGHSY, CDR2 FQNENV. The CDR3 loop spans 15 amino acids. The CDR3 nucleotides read TGTGCCAGCAGCCAGTCCGGCAGGACAGCCAATGGCTACACCTTC. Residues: CASSQSGRTANGYTF.

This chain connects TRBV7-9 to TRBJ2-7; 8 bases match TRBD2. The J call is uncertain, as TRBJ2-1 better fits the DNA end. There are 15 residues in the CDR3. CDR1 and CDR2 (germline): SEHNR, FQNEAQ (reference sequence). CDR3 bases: TGTGCCAGCAGCTTAGTAAGCGGGAGCTACGGTGAGCAGTTCTTC. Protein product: CASSLVSGSYGEQFF.

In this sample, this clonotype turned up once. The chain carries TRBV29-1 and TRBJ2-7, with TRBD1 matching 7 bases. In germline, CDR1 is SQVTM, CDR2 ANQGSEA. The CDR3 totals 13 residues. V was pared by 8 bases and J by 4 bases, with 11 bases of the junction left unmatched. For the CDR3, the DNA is TGCAGCATTAGGGCAGGGGGTCGTTACGAGCAGTACTTC. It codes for CSIRAGGRYEQYF.

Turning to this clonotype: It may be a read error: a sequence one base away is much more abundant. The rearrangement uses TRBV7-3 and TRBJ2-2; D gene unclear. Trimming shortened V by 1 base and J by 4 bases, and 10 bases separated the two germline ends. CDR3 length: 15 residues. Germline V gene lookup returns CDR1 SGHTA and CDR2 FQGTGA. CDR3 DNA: TGTGCCAGCAGCTTAATTGGCAGCTGCACCGGGGAGCTGTTTTTT. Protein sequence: CASSLIGSCTGELFF.

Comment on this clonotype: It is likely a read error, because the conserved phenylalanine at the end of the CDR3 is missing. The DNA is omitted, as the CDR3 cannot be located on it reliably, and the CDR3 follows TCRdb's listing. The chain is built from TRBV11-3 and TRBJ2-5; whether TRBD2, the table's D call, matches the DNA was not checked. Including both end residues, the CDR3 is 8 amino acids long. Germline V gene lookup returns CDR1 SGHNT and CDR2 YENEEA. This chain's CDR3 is CASRLGTS.

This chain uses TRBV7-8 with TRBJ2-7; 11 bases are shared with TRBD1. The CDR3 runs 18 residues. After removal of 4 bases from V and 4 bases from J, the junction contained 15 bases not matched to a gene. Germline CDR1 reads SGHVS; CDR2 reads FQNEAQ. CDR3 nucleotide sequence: TGTGCCAGCAGCTACGAGCCGGGACAGGGGGTAGCGATTTACGAGCAGTACTTC. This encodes CASSYEPGQGVAIYEQYF.

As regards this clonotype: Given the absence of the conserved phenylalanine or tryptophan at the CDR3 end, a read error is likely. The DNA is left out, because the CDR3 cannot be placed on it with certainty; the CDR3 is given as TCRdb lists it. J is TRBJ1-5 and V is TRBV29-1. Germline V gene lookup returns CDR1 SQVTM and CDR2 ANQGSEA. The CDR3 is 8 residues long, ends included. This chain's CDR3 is CSVERSGT.

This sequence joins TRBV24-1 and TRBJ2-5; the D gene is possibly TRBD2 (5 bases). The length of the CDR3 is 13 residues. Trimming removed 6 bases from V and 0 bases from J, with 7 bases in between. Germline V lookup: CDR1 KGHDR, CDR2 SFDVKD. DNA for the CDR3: TGTGCCACCAGTTCGGACTACCAAGAGACCCAGTACTTC. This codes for CATSSDYQETQYF.

The CDR3 spells CSLLSRNTEAFF. DNA of the CDR3: TGCAGCTTATTGTCACGGAACACTGAAGCTTTCTTT. This rearrangement joins TRBV29-1 to TRBJ1-1; D gene uncertain. This CDR3 has 12 residues. V lost 8 bases, J lost 1 base, and 11 bases lay in between. Germline V CDR1 and CDR2: SQVTM, ANQGSEA.

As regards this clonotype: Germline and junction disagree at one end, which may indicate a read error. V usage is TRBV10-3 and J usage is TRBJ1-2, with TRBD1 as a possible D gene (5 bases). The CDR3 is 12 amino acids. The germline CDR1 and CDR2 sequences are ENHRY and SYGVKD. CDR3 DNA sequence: TGTGCCGTCCGGGACTCTAACTATGACTACACCTTC. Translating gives CAVRDSNYDYTF.

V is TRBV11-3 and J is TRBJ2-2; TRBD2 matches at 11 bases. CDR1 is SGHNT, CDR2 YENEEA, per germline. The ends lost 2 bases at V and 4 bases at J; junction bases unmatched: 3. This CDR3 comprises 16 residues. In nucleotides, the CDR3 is TGTGCCAGCAGCTTAAATAGCGGGGGGGCCACCGGGGAGCTGTTTTTT. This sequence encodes CASSLNSGGATGELFF.